The sequence of this T cell receptor (beta chain) was determined in a study of cytomegalovirus exposure and HLA in healthy donors. Overall study results and limits: CMV serostatus was the only recorded immune exposure for donors. Most subjects had HLA-A and HLA-B alleles reportedly predicted accurately by TCR beta sequences. Generally TCR sequences proved uncommon, though certain public TCRs appeared in numerous donors.

Points on this clone: Its target is not known.

V lost 8 bases and J lost 2, with 15 bases in between. The CDR3 covers 14 residues. Germline-derived CDR1 and CDR2 are LGHNA and YNFKEQ. The primer mix had 60 Vbeta and 13 Jbeta primers. Here immunoSEQ multiplex PCR was the method, and the copy in TCRdb shows in-frame clones only, minus some. The table includes around 180,000 clones, 84% detected once. This sequence originates from a girl aged 2-10 years in good health and CMV-seropositive. V usage is TRBV4-2 and J usage is TRBJ1-1; D remains ambiguous. Input material: PBMCs. The CDR3 region is CASGVGRDNTEAFF. The CDR3 DNA sequence: TGTGCCAGCGGGGTTGGGAGGGATAACACTGAAGCTTTCTTT.